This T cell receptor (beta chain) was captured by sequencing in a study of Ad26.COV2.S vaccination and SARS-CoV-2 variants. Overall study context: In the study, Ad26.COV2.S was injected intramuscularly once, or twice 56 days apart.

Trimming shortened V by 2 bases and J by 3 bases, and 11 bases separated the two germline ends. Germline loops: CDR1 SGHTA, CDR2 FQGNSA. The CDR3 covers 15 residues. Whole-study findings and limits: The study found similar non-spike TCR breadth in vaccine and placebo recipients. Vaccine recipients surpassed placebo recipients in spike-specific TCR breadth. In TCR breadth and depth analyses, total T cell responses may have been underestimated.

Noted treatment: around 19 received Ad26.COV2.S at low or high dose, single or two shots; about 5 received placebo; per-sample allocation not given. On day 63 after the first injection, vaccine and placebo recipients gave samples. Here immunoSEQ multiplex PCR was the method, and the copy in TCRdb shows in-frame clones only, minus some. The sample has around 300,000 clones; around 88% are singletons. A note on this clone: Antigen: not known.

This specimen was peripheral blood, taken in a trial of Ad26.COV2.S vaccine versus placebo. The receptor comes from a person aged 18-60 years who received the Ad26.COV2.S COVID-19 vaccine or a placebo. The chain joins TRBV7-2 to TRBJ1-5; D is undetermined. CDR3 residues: CASSLSNLNNQPQHF. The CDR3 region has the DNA TGTGCCAGCAGCTTAAGCAACCTAAACAATCAGCCCCAGCATTTT.